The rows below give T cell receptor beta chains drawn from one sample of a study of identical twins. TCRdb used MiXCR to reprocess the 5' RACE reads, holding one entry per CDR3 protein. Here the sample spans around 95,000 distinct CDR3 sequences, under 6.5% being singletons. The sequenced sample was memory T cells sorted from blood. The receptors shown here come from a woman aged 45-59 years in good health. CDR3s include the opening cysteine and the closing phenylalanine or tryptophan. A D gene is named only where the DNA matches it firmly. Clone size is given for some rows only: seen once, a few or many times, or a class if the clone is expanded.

CDR3nt: TGTGCCAGCAGCTTAGCGCAGGGGTCTACTACTGAAGCTTTCTTT
CDR3aa: CASSLAQGSTTEAFF
d_gene: -
j_gene: TRBJ1-1
v_gene: TRBV11-1
abundance: many

CDR3nt: TGTGCCAGCAGTTACAGCGGGGAGGGTAGAGCGCAGTTCTTC
CDR3aa: CASSYSGEGRAQFF
d_gene: TRBD2
j_gene: TRBJ2-1
v_gene: TRBV6-6
abundance: few

CDR3nt: TGTGCCAGCAGTGATACCGCGGCTAGCACAGATACGCAGTATTTT
CDR3aa: CASSDTAASTDTQYF
d_gene: -
j_gene: TRBJ2-3
v_gene: TRBV2
abundance: few

CDR3nt: TGTGCCAGCAGCTTAATGTTCGGTCGGACAGCCTACAATGAGCAGTTCTTC
CDR3aa: CASSLMFGRTAYNEQFF
d_gene: -
j_gene: TRBJ2-1
v_gene: TRBV11-2
abundance: few

CDR3nt: TGTGCCAGCAGTTCCCCGGGGCGGGGAGGCACAGATACGCAGTATTTT
CDR3aa: CASSSPGRGGTDTQYF
d_gene: -
j_gene: TRBJ2-3
v_gene: TRBV28
abundance: -

CDR3nt: TGTGCCAGCAGCCTAACCGGGGGGACAGATACGCAGTATTTT
CDR3aa: CASSLTGGTDTQYF
d_gene: TRBD2
j_gene: TRBJ2-3
v_gene: TRBV6-6
abundance: many

CDR3nt: TGTGCCAGCAGCCCCCACGGGACGCTTTTCAATGAGCAGTTCTTC
CDR3aa: CASSPHGTLFNEQFF
d_gene: -
j_gene: TRBJ2-1
v_gene: TRBV7-8
abundance: many

CDR3nt: TGCGCCAGCAGTCCCTCCGGACCTCCCAATGAGCAGTTCTTC
CDR3aa: CASSPSGPPNEQFF
d_gene: -
j_gene: TRBJ2-1
v_gene: TRBV5-1
abundance: many

CDR3nt: TGTGCCATCAGTGAGTCGGGGGCGTTATTAGAGACCCAGTACTTC
CDR3aa: CAISESGALLETQYF
d_gene: -
j_gene: TRBJ2-5
v_gene: TRBV10-3
abundance: many

CDR3nt: TGTGCCAGCAGCCCAGGGACAGCGTTCTATGGCTACACCTTC
CDR3aa: CASSPGTAFYGYTF
d_gene: TRBD1
j_gene: TRBJ1-2
v_gene: TRBV12-3/TRBV12-4
abundance: many

CDR3nt: TGTGCCATCAGTGGGGCAGGGGGTAACTACGAGCAGTACTTC
CDR3aa: CAISGAGGNYEQYF
d_gene: TRBD1
j_gene: TRBJ2-7
v_gene: TRBV10-3
abundance: few

CDR3nt: TGTGCCAGCAGCTTAACGACTAGCGGGAGGATTGAGCAGTTCTTC
CDR3aa: CASSLTTSGRIEQFF
d_gene: TRBD2
j_gene: TRBJ2-1
v_gene: TRBV7-2
abundance: many

CDR3nt: TGCGCCAGCAGCTCAGACAGGGGAGCCCAGGAGACCCAGTACTTC
CDR3aa: CASSSDRGAQETQYF
d_gene: TRBD1
j_gene: TRBJ2-5
v_gene: TRBV5-1
abundance: -

CDR3nt: TGTGCCAGCAGCATACCGGGACTAGCGGGAGGGATTACCGGGGAGCTGTTTTTT
CDR3aa: CASSIPGLAGGITGELFF
d_gene: TRBD2
j_gene: TRBJ2-2
v_gene: TRBV12-3/TRBV12-4
abundance: many

CDR3nt: TGTGCCAGCAGCTTGGGGCTGGGGTCGAGGTGGCAAGAGACCCAGTACTTC
CDR3aa: CASSLGLGSRWQETQYF
d_gene: -
j_gene: TRBJ2-5
v_gene: TRBV5-6
abundance: few

CDR3nt: TGTGCCAGCAGCCCCCTTCACAGTACCGGGGAGCTGTTTTTT
CDR3aa: CASSPLHSTGELFF
d_gene: -
j_gene: TRBJ2-2
v_gene: TRBV3-1
abundance: few

CDR3nt: TGTGCCAGCAGCTTAGATCGGAGCGGGAGGGCCCTCGTAGAGACCCAGTACTTC
CDR3aa: CASSLDRSGRALVETQYF
d_gene: TRBD2
j_gene: TRBJ2-5
v_gene: TRBV11-2
abundance: many

CDR3nt: TGTGCCAGCAGCCAAGATCGGGGAATTCAATACGAGCAGTACTTC
CDR3aa: CASSQDRGIQYEQYF
d_gene: -
j_gene: TRBJ2-7
v_gene: TRBV4-2
abundance: many

CDR3nt: TGTGCCAGCAGTGTCACTTGGGACACGTCCCGCGAGCAGTACTTC
CDR3aa: CASSVTWDTSREQYF
d_gene: -
j_gene: TRBJ2-7
v_gene: TRBV6-1
abundance: many

CDR3nt: TGTGCCAGCAGTTTAAGGGCTAGCGGCCCAAAGGAGACCCAGTACTTC
CDR3aa: CASSLRASGPKETQYF
d_gene: TRBD2
j_gene: TRBJ2-5
v_gene: TRBV12-3/TRBV12-4
abundance: many

CDR3nt: TGTGCCAGCAGTAGATATCGACAGCCTAACTATGGCTACACCTTC
CDR3aa: CASSRYRQPNYGYTF
d_gene: -
j_gene: TRBJ1-2
v_gene: TRBV12-3/TRBV12-4
abundance: many

CDR3nt: TGCGCCAGCAGCGAGCCGGGACTGAGGGACCCAAACTTC
CDR3aa: CASSEPGLRDPNF
d_gene: -
j_gene: TRBJ2-7
v_gene: TRBV5-1
abundance: -

CDR3nt: TGTGCCGCGAGGCGCTCCATGAACACTGAAGCTTTCTTT
CDR3aa: CAARRSMNTEAFF
d_gene: -
j_gene: TRBJ1-1
v_gene: TRBV27
abundance: many

CDR3nt: TGCAGCGTTGTAGGTGGGGGTGGTGGCTACACCTTC
CDR3aa: CSVVGGGGGYTF
d_gene: -
j_gene: TRBJ1-2
v_gene: TRBV29-1
abundance: many

CDR3nt: TGTGCCACCGATAGCGGGAGGGACACCGGGGAGCTGTTTTTT
CDR3aa: CATDSGRDTGELFF
d_gene: TRBD2
j_gene: TRBJ2-2
v_gene: TRBV24-1
abundance: many

CDR3nt: TGTGCCAGCAACGCCGGGACAGGGGTCGGAAACACCATATATTTT
CDR3aa: CASNAGTGVGNTIYF
d_gene: TRBD1
j_gene: TRBJ1-3
v_gene: TRBV7-9
abundance: many

CDR3nt: TGTGCCATCAGATCAGGGGCCTTTCGAACAGATACGCAGTATTTT
CDR3aa: CAIRSGAFRTDTQYF
d_gene: -
j_gene: TRBJ2-3
v_gene: TRBV6-2/TRBV6-3
abundance: many

CDR3nt: TGTGCCAGCAGCTATACGGAGCAGTTCTTC
CDR3aa: CASSYTEQFF
d_gene: -
j_gene: TRBJ2-1
v_gene: TRBV7-9
abundance: many

CDR3nt: TGTGCCAGCAGCTTAGCTGCCGGAAACACCATATATTTT
CDR3aa: CASSLAAGNTIYF
d_gene: -
j_gene: TRBJ1-3
v_gene: TRBV11-2
abundance: many

CDR3nt: TGTGCCAGCCGCCAGGGGGGTCTTAATGAGCAGTTCTTC
CDR3aa: CASRQGGLNEQFF
d_gene: -
j_gene: TRBJ2-1
v_gene: TRBV12-3/TRBV12-4
abundance: many

CDR3nt: TGTGCCAGCAGCTTAGCAGTTTCGGAGACCCAGTACTTC
CDR3aa: CASSLAVSETQYF
d_gene: -
j_gene: TRBJ2-5
v_gene: TRBV11-3
abundance: many

CDR3nt: TGTGCCAGCAGCATAGACAGTGATGCACCTGCCGAGCAGTACTTC
CDR3aa: CASSIDSDAPAEQYF
d_gene: -
j_gene: TRBJ2-7
v_gene: TRBV7-3
abundance: many

CDR3nt: TGCGCCAGCAGCTTAGGGACAGGGTTGGAGACCCAGTACTTC
CDR3aa: CASSLGTGLETQYF
d_gene: TRBD1
j_gene: TRBJ2-5
v_gene: TRBV5-1
abundance: many

CDR3nt: TGTGCCAGCAGCCGAACAGGGGGCTCTTTTGAAGCTTTCTTT
CDR3aa: CASSRTGGSFEAFF
d_gene: TRBD1
j_gene: TRBJ1-1
v_gene: TRBV12-3/TRBV12-4
abundance: many

CDR3nt: TGCGCCAGCAGCGAGACAGACTATGGCTACACCTTC
CDR3aa: CASSETDYGYTF
d_gene: -
j_gene: TRBJ1-2
v_gene: TRBV5-1
abundance: few

CDR3nt: TGTGCCAGCAGACGGACAGGGAGAAACACTGAAGCTTTCTTT
CDR3aa: CASRRTGRNTEAFF
d_gene: TRBD1
j_gene: TRBJ1-1
v_gene: TRBV5-6
abundance: many

CDR3nt: TGTGCCAGTACCACGACAGGGGGCAAATCACCCCTCCACTTT
CDR3aa: CASTTTGGKSPLHF
d_gene: TRBD1
j_gene: TRBJ1-6
v_gene: TRBV19
abundance: many

CDR3nt: TGTGCCAGCAGGACGGACGGAGGGGGCTATGGCTACACCTTC
CDR3aa: CASRTDGGGYGYTF
d_gene: -
j_gene: TRBJ1-2
v_gene: TRBV6-1
abundance: many

CDR3nt: TGTGCCAGCAGCCGACTAGCCCAATCACAGTATTTT
CDR3aa: CASSRLAQSQYF
d_gene: TRBD2
j_gene: TRBJ2-3
v_gene: TRBV6-1
abundance: many